The T cell receptor beta chain under discussion was sequenced for a study of PD-1 blockade in classical Hodgkin lymphoma. Documented time point: cycle 4 day 1 (C4D1), after five to seven weeks of nivolumab. Every patient was affected by relapse after autologous stem cell transplantation, while exposure to brentuximab vedotin was not uniform. When best responses were assessed, they were complete response, partial response or progressive disease. The CDR3 runs to 17 residues. Germline lookup yields CDR1 SGDLS and CDR2 YYNGEE. V trimming: 4 bases; J trimming: 6 bases; junction bases outside the gene matches: 10. Findings and caveats of the study: Differences between repertoires have undefined causes, possibly disease activity or prior therapy.

Comments on this clone: Its specificity is unknown.

Assay used: immunoSEQ multiplex PCR; TCRdb lists only in-frame clones, some missing. The table records about 85,000 clones, approximately 90% of them present only once. Source: peripheral blood mononuclear cells (PBMCs), taken before the fourth cycle of nivolumab. The genes are TRBV9 and TRBJ2-3; the match to TRBD2 covers 14 bases. This clonotype was obtained from a human donor with classical Hodgkin lymphoma. DNA of the CDR3: TGTGCCAGCAGCATAGGACTAGCGGGGGGTTTTTTGGATACGCAGTATTTT. Translated: CASSIGLAGGFLDTQYF.